The 25 T cell receptor beta chains presented below share a single source sample, sequenced in a study of T-cell reconstitution after alpha-beta-depleted transplantation in children. Unique molecular identifiers were incorporated when the TCRbeta library was constructed. TCRdb called the PCR reads again in MiXCR, with one record for every CDR3 protein. This sample has nearly 550,000 distinct CDR3 sequences, with around 16% found just once. The input for sequencing was PBMCs from the stem cell graft donor, taken from the stem cell graft. These receptors all come from a human donor who donated a stem cell graft to a child with acute lymphoblastic leukemia.

This clonotype occurred many times. V usage is TRBV15 and J usage is TRBJ2-7, with D possibly TRBD1 on 5 matching bases. V dropped 6 bases and J dropped 4 bases, with 16 bases sitting between them. The germline V gene has CDR1 LNHNV and CDR2 YYDKDF (reference sequence). This CDR3 is 14 amino acids long. This chain's CDR3 is CATRNPGYPYEQYF. In DNA, the CDR3 is TGTGCCACCAGAAACCCAGGGTATCCTTACGAGCAGTACTTC.

The chain couples TRBV27 to TRBJ2-5; TRBD2 is a possible D gene (5 bases). CDR3 length: 15 residues. CDR1 is MNHEY and CDR2 is SMNVEV in the germline V gene (reference sequence). V was cut by 2 bases and J by 0 bases, with 10 bases left in between. The CDR3, as DNA: TGTGCCAGCAGTTTAGGGAGTAGGTACCAAGAGACCCAGTACTTC. Translated, it gives CASSLGSRYQETQYF.

Points on this clonotype: The junction does not match germline at one end; this may be a read error. The chain carries TRBV5-1 and TRBJ2-5; D possibly corresponds to TRBD2 (6 bases). CDR3 length equals 14 residues. Germline assignment: CDR1 SGHRS and CDR2 YFSETQ. Here the CDR3 reads CACSFGGPQETQYF. The CDR3 coding sequence is TGCGCCTGCAGCTTCGGGGGACCACAAGAGACCCAGTACTTC. The full variable domain, with the rest looked up from reference TRBV5-1 and TRBJ2-5, is KAGVTQTPRYLIKTRGQQVTLSCSPISGHRSVSWYQQTPGQGLQFLFEYFSETQRNKGNFPGRFSGRQFSNSRSEMNVSTLELGDSALYLCACSFGGPQETQYFGPGTRLLVL.

In regard to this clonotype: As the CDR3 is not closed by the conserved phenylalanine or tryptophan, this likely results from a read error. V and J are TRBV6-1 and TRBJ1-2; D unresolved. V dropped 0 bases and J dropped 6 bases, with 14 bases sitting between them. The CDR3 covers 15 residues. In germline, CDR1 is MNHNS, CDR2 SASEGT. The CDR3 spells CASSEANYRADGYTL. The CDR3, as DNA: TGTGCCAGCAGTGAAGCCAACTACCGGGCGGATGGCTACACCTTA.

Details on this clonotype: Compared with germline, one end of the junction differs, possibly owing to a read error. The rearrangement links TRBV24-1 to TRBJ2-1; D remains ambiguous. Per the germline V gene, CDR1 is KGHDR and CDR2 is SFDVKD. This CDR3 has 15 residues. This CDR3 reads CATSDPAGSHNEQFF. The CDR3 DNA follows: TGTGCCACCAGTGATCCGGCAGGCTCCCACAATGAGCAGTTCTTC.

There are a few counts of this clonotype. The V gene is TRBV24-1, the J gene TRBJ2-7, with D hard to call. This CDR3 has 12 amino acids. Trimming removed 5 bases from V and 5 bases from J, with 9 bases in between. Germline CDR1 reads KGHDR; CDR2 reads SFDVKD. CDR3 sequence: CATSALPHEQYF. CDR3 coding DNA: TGTGCCACCAGTGCCCTACCCCACGAGCAGTACTTC.

The chain combines TRBV7-8 with TRBJ1-2; D call uncertain. V lost 0 bases, J lost 3 bases, and 11 bases lay in between. Germline-derived CDR1 and CDR2 are SGHVS and FQNEAQ. CDR3 length equals 15 residues. The CDR3 loop is CASSLALRADYGYTF. The CDR3, as DNA: TGTGCCAGCAGCTTAGCGCTTAGGGCGGACTATGGCTACACCTTC.

The V and J genes are TRBV20-1 and TRBJ1-5; D might be TRBD1 (6 bases). V lost 6 bases to trimming and J lost 1 base, with 13 bases between them. Germline CDR1 and CDR2: DFQATT and SNEGSKA (reference sequence). The CDR3 length is 14 residues. CDR3 sequence: CSATNTGSNQPQHF. The CDR3 DNA is TGCAGTGCGACCAACACAGGGAGCAATCAGCCCCAGCATTTT.

J is TRBJ2-1 and V is TRBV7-3, with TRBD2 matching over 10 bases. Germline-derived CDR1 and CDR2 are SGHTA and FQGTGA. This CDR3 contains 16 residues. V gave up 5 bases and J gave up 7 bases; unmatched junction bases: 11. The DNA for the CDR3 is TGTGCCAGCAGCCCTCATAGCGGGAGGAGTCCGAATGAGCAGTTCTTC. Its protein product is CASSPHSGRSPNEQFF.

This clonotype was seen a few times. The gene calls are TRBV6-1 and TRBJ2-5; TRBD1 matches at 9 bases. The germline V gene encodes CDR1 MNHNS and CDR2 SASEGT. The V and J ends lost 6 bases and 8 bases, in that order; junction bases with no gene match: 10. The CDR3 length is 14 residues. CDR3 protein: CASRRGQGISTQYF. CDR3 bases: TGTGCCAGCAGGCGGGGACAGGGAATTTCAACCCAGTACTTC.

The CDR3 nucleotides are TGCGCCAGCAGCCAGGTGGGCCTTAGAGCCGACAATAACACCGGGGAGCTGTTTTTT. This codes for CASSQVGLRADNNTGELFF. V is TRBV4-1 and J is TRBJ2-2, with D unresolved. The CDR3 spans 19 residues. V dropped 3 bases and J dropped 2 bases, with 22 bases sitting between them. Germline CDR1 MGHRA, CDR2 YSYEKL.

This clonotype was observed a few times. This sequence joins TRBV20-1 and TRBJ2-7, with TRBD2 identical over 12 bases. Losses at the gene ends were 3 bases for V and 4 bases for J; bases not matched to a gene: 4. This CDR3 has 14 residues. Per germline, CDR1 DFQATT and CDR2 SNEGSKA (reference sequence). CDR3 in DNA: TGCAGTGCTAGGGCAGGACTAGCGGGATACGAGCAGTACTTC. This translates into CSARAGLAGYEQYF.

This clonotype has at least ten counts. The V and J genes are TRBV2 and TRBJ2-1, with D hard to call. Germline V CDR1 and CDR2: SNHLY, FYNNEI. The length of the CDR3 is 13 residues. The V end was cut by 8 bases, the J end by 0 bases, with 8 bases between. CDR3 sequence reads: CASGRSSYNEQFF. CDR3 DNA: TGTGCCAGCGGGCGGAGCTCCTACAATGAGCAGTTCTTC.

This clonotype was seen ten or more times. The chain joins TRBV5-5 to TRBJ2-3; D is possibly TRBD2 (5 bases). Between the trimmed V and J ends, which lost 4 bases and 6 bases, there was a span of 21 bases. CDR3 length equals 16 residues. Germline values: CDR1 SGHKS, CDR2 YYEKEE (reference sequence). The CDR3 DNA sequence: TGTGCCAGCAGCCCCCGCCTTAGCGCCCTGGGGGATACGCAGTATTTT. Translation gives CASSPRLSALGDTQYF.

This clonotype appeared a few times. CDR3 region: CASSAASGQQETQYF. Written as DNA, the CDR3 is TGTGCCAGCAGCGCAGCGAGCGGGCAGCAAGAGACCCAGTACTTC. The J gene is TRBJ2-5, the V gene TRBV12-3 or TRBV12-4; D perhaps matches TRBD2 (6 bases). This CDR3 is built from 15 residues. V was pared by 6 bases and J by 2 bases, with 16 bases between.

In this sample, this clonotype turned up a few times. The chain employs TRBV13 and TRBJ2-1; unclear D gene. The germline gives CDR1 PRHDT, CDR2 FYEKMQ (reference sequence). Deletions cut 5 bases from V and 3 bases from J, with 17 bases between. The CDR3 is 16 residues long. CDR3 loop: CASSRRTENIYNEQFF. The CDR3 DNA reads TGTGCCAGCAGCCGACGGACGGAGAACATCTACAATGAGCAGTTCTTC.

This clonotype was counted a few times. The chain employs TRBV7-9 and TRBJ2-7, with TRBD1 identical over 7 bases. The V and J ends lost 3 bases and 4 bases, in that order; junction bases with no gene match: 6. Germline CDR1 SEHNR, CDR2 FQNEAQ (reference sequence). The length of the CDR3 is 14 residues. CDR3 in DNA: TGTGCCAGCAGCTTTTCACAGGGGCCGTACGAGCAGTACTTC. Translating gives CASSFSQGPYEQYF.

In this sample, this clonotype turned up a few times. The chain combines TRBV29-1 with TRBJ2-1; the match to TRBD2 covers 13 bases. The germline CDR1 and CDR2 sequences are SQVTM and ANQGSEA. This CDR3 contains 15 residues. V shed 7 bases, J shed 6 bases, and the junction held 9 bases outside the gene matches. In DNA, the CDR3 is TGCAGCGCCCAAGCCGGGACTAGCGGGGTCAATGAGCAGTTCTTC. Its translation is CSAQAGTSGVNEQFF.

This clonotype has a handful of counts. This chain links TRBV4-1 with TRBJ2-6, with TRBD1 identical over 7 bases. CDR1 is MGHRA, CDR2 YSYEKL, per germline. This CDR3 region has 19 residues. V lost 3 bases, J lost 1 base, and 12 bases stayed unmatched. The CDR3 here is CASSHRLQGSSSGANVLTF. In DNA, the CDR3 is TGCGCCAGCAGCCACCGCTTACAGGGGTCAAGTTCTGGGGCCAACGTCCTGACTTTC.

CDR3: CASSSPDRANIQYF. The CDR3, as DNA: TGCGCCAGCAGCTCCCCGGACAGGGCTAACATTCAGTACTTC. J is TRBJ2-4 and V is TRBV5-1; 8 bases are shared with TRBD1. This CDR3 contains 14 residues. Per germline, CDR1 SGHRS and CDR2 YFSETQ. V lost 3 bases and J lost 7; bases outside the gene matches: 6.

This clonotype turned up a few times. The chain combines TRBV7-9 with TRBJ2-5; D remains unclear. Germline CDR1 and CDR2: SEHNR and FQNEAQ (reference sequence). Trimming took 2 bases from V and 5 from J, leaving 18 bases between them. The CDR3 is 16 amino acids. The CDR3 protein is CASSLYNGPLWETQYF. CDR3 DNA: TGTGCCAGCAGCTTATATAATGGACCCCTGTGGGAGACCCAGTACTTC.

The table lists this clonotype with a few counts. This chain links TRBV27 with TRBJ2-7; D possibly corresponds to TRBD1 (5 bases). The germline V gene has CDR1 MNHEY and CDR2 SMNVEV (reference sequence). The CDR3 covers 15 residues. The V gene lost 2 bases and the J gene lost 3 bases, with 14 bases spanning the gap. The CDR3: CASSLRFPGIYEQYF. The DNA of the CDR3 is TGTGCCAGCAGTTTAAGGTTTCCAGGGATCTACGAGCAGTACTTC.

This clonotype was observed a few times. As DNA, the CDR3 is TGTGCCAGCGCTCCTCACGGACTGAACACTGAAGCTTTCTTT. Translation gives CASAPHGLNTEAFF. The V and J genes are TRBV12-3 or TRBV12-4 and TRBJ1-1; D gene uncertain. Trimming took 8 bases from V and 0 from J, leaving 13 bases between them. The CDR3 has 14 amino acids.

The CDR3 region has the DNA TGTGCCAGCAGCTCCCCGACGGACAGCACCGGGGAGCTGTTTTTT. Protein: CASSSPTDSTGELFF. The V gene is TRBV11-3, the J gene TRBJ2-2, with D tentatively TRBD1 (6 bases). V lost 4 bases and J lost 4, with 13 bases in between. Germline CDR1 and CDR2: SGHNT and YENEEA. The CDR3 is 15 residues long.

There are a few counts of this clonotype. The chain recombines TRBV4-1 with TRBJ2-5; weak D call: TRBD1 (5 bases). V was trimmed by 1 base and J by 5 bases, leaving 14 bases between them. There are 15 residues in the CDR3. CDR1 is MGHRA and CDR2 is YSYEKL in the germline V gene. The CDR3: CASSQGPGYRETQYF. DNA for the CDR3: TGCGCCAGCAGCCAAGGCCCAGGGTATCGGGAGACCCAGTACTTC.